The entry below gives a single T cell receptor (beta chain) sequence along with its context. Its antigen is unknown. This record comes from a study of T cells in tuberculosis. In the study overall: This South African cohort compared adolescents with or without latent tuberculosis against adults with active tuberculosis.

Documented time point: new active TB diagnosis, blood taken before or within 7 days of starting treatment. Each clinical donor contributed on average around 110,000 T cells from unsorted cryopreserved PBMC. Findings of the study overall: Smaller alpha distances in active tuberculosis partly reflected shorter CDR3-alpha lengths.

Libraries were prepared by immunoSEQ multiplex PCR; TCRdb keeps only in-frame clonotypes and omits some of them. The sample lists tens of thousands of clones, 70% to 85% occurring once. CDR1 is LNHDA, CDR2 SQIVND, per germline (reference sequence). V lost 9 bases, J lost 5 bases, and 11 bases lay in between. The CDR3 sequence is 12 residues long. The chain links TRBV19 to TRBJ1-5; a weak D match, TRBD1 (6 bases). The sample was PBMCs, taken at tuberculosis diagnosis. This TCR was sampled from an adult with tuberculosis. The CDR3 coding sequence is TGTGCCAGCCTACAGGGCTATCAGCCCCAGCATTTT. This sequence encodes CASLQGYQPQHF.